The rows below give T cell receptor beta chains drawn from one sample of a study of spatial heterogeneity in lung cancer. From the 5' RACE reads, TCRdb called clonotypes with MiXCR, one entry per CDR3 protein. This table holds about 92,000 distinct CDR3 sequences, approximately 12% found once. Source: PBMCs, taken at surgery. The receptors were gathered from a male donor with early-stage non-small cell lung cancer. The CDR3 runs from the conserved cysteine through the conserved F or W. Each record gives: J gene, V gene, CDR3 length, clone size, D gene, CDR3 DNA, CDR3 protein. D genes are given only for firm matches. Clone sizes are given selectively: once, few, many, or a class where the clone is expanded.

TRBJ1-2,TRBV12-3/TRBV12-4,12,-,-,TGTGCCAGCAGTTCTGGACGGGGAGGCTACACCTTC,CASSSGRGGYTF
TRBJ1-1,TRBV28,13,-,-,TGTGCCAGCGGGAACAGCATGAACACTGAAGCTTTCTTT,CASGNSMNTEAFF
TRBJ2-3,TRBV20-1,12,-,TRBD2,TGCAGTGCTGGACTAGCAACAGATACGCAGTATTTT,CSAGLATDTQYF
TRBJ2-7,TRBV20-1,14,many,-,TGCAGTGCTAGAGACGTCAGGAGGACCTACGAGCAGTACTTC,CSARDVRRTYEQYF
TRBJ2-5,TRBV5-1,11,few,-,TGCGCCAGCAGCGCAGGGGAGACCCAGTACTTC,CASSAGETQYF
TRBJ2-7,TRBV7-9,13,many,-,TGTGCCAGCAGCTCGGACGGAACCTACGAGCAGTACTTC,CASSSDGTYEQYF
TRBJ1-1,TRBV5-6,15,-,TRBD1,TGTGCCAGCAGCTTGTTTCAGGGGGAGGCCACTGAAGCTTTCTTT,CASSLFQGEATEAFF
TRBJ1-5,TRBV6-2/TRBV6-3,14,many,TRBD1,TGTGCCAGCAAAGGACAGGGGGAGGATCAGCCCCAGCATTTT,CASKGQGEDQPQHF
TRBJ1-2,TRBV5-1,14,few,-,TGCGCCAGCAGCGCGGATCAGGGGAATGGTGGCTACACCTTC,CASSADQGNGGYTF
TRBJ1-5,TRBV7-2,14,many,-,TGTGCCAGCAGCTTATCCGGGACCGCAGGGCCCCAGCATTTT,CASSLSGTAGPQHF
TRBJ1-3,TRBV6-6,14,few,-,TGTGCCAGCAGTTACGAGAGGCCCGGAAACACCATATATTTT,CASSYERPGNTIYF
TRBJ2-7,TRBV5-1,14,once,TRBD1,TGCGCCAGCAGCGTACGACAGGGAACCTACGAGCAGTACTTC,CASSVRQGTYEQYF
TRBJ2-2,TRBV11-2,16,-,-,TGTGCCAGCAGCTTAGATCTTAGTTGGGACACCGGGGAGCTGTTTTTT,CASSLDLSWDTGELFF
TRBJ2-7,TRBV12-3/TRBV12-4,13,many,TRBD1,TGTGCCAGCAGTCCCAACAGGGGAAACGAGCAGTACTTC,CASSPNRGNEQYF
TRBJ2-4,TRBV21-1,15,-,-,TGTGCCAGCCCCCTACAGCAACTAGCCAAAAACATTCAGTACTTC,CASPLQQLAKNIQYF
TRBJ2-1,TRBV5-4,15,-,TRBD2,TGTGCCAGCAGCTTGGGACTAGCCTCCTACAATGAGCAGTTCTTC,CASSLGLASYNEQFF
TRBJ1-4,TRBV20-1,12,-,-,TGCAGTGCTAAGACCTGGGATGAAAAACTGTTTTTT,CSAKTWDEKLFF
TRBJ2-3,TRBV6-5,14,-,-,TGTGCCAGCAGTTACTCCGGGTACACAGATACGCAGTATTTT,CASSYSGYTDTQYF
TRBJ2-1,TRBV6-6,11,few,-,TGTGCCAGCAGTTATTCGCGGGAGCAGTTCTTC,CASSYSREQFF
TRBJ2-3,TRBV20-1,15,few,-,TGCAGTGCGGGGGGAAGGGGCGGCAGCACAGATACGCAGTATTTT,CSAGGRGGSTDTQYF
TRBJ2-7,TRBV6-2/TRBV6-3,13,many,-,TGTGCCAGCAGCCCAGGGAGCTCCTACGAGCAGTACTTC,CASSPGSSYEQYF
TRBJ2-3,TRBV6-5,16,-,TRBD2,TGTGCCAGCAGTTACGAACTAGCGGGGGCATTGGGTACGCAGTATTTT,CASSYELAGALGTQYF
TRBJ2-2,TRBV6-2/TRBV6-3,12,-,-,TGTGCCAGCAGTTACGCTACCGGGGAGCTGTTTTTT,CASSYATGELFF
TRBJ1-2,TRBV29-1,16,-,-,TGCAGCGTTGCCGGGGGACCGCCCTTAGCTAACTATGGCTACACCTTC,CSVAGGPPLANYGYTF
TRBJ2-5,TRBV3-1,16,few,TRBD2,TGTGCCAGCAGCCTGGCCCCAGCGGGGGTACAAGAGACCCAGTACTTC,CASSLAPAGVQETQYF
TRBJ2-1,TRBV5-6,16,-,-,TGTGCCAGCAGCTTGGACGACTCGAGGGCCTACAATGAGCAGTTCTTC,CASSLDDSRAYNEQFF
TRBJ1-1,TRBV15,14,many,-,TGTGCCACCAGCAGAGCAGCAGCGAACACTGAAGCTTTCTTT,CATSRAAANTEAFF
TRBJ1-1,TRBV28,15,many,TRBD1,TGTGCCAGCAGATTTCTGGACAGGCGTAACACTGAAGCTTTCTTT,CASRFLDRRNTEAFF
TRBJ2-3,TRBV5-6,15,-,-,TGTGCCAGCAGCTTAGGCGACTGGGGCACAGATACGCAGTATTTT,CASSLGDWGTDTQYF
TRBJ2-3,TRBV6-6,14,many,TRBD2,TGTGCCAGCAGTTGGGCGGGAGCCGGAGATACGCAGTATTTT,CASSWAGAGDTQYF
TRBJ2-5,TRBV5-1,14,-,-,TGCGCCAGCACTCTCGTCCCCCCTCAAGAGACCCAGTACTTC,CASTLVPPQETQYF
TRBJ2-6,TRBV2,14,-,-,TGTGCCAGCAGGGAATTCTCTGGGGCCAACGTCCTGACTTTC,CASREFSGANVLTF
TRBJ2-2,TRBV20-1,15,many,-,TGCAGTGCGGGGGGGCCTAAAGCCAACACCGGGGAGCTGTTTTTT,CSAGGPKANTGELFF
TRBJ2-1,TRBV2,15,-,-,TGTGCCGAACTGGGGGATTCGAGCTCCTACAATGAGCAGTTCTTC,CAELGDSSSYNEQFF
TRBJ1-2,TRBV28,15,-,-,TGTGCCAGCAATTTAGGGCAGGGCCCTAACTATGGCTACACCTTC,CASNLGQGPNYGYTF
TRBJ1-2,TRBV5-1,15,-,-,TGCGCCAGCAGCTTGTCTGCAGGGACGAACTATGGCTACACCTTC,CASSLSAGTNYGYTF
TRBJ2-5,TRBV7-2,15,-,-,TGTGCCAGCAGCTTAGCTGACATCGACCGCTACGCCCAGTACTTC,CASSLADIDRYAQYF
TRBJ1-4,TRBV29-1,13,many,-,TGCAGCGTTCTTCAGGAGGGGATTGAAAAACTGTTTTTT,CSVLQEGIEKLFF
TRBJ2-1,TRBV7-9,15,-,TRBD2,TGTGCCAGCAGCTTCACTAGCGGGGACTACAATGAGCAGTTCTTC,CASSFTSGDYNEQFF
TRBJ2-7,TRBV12-3/TRBV12-4,13,-,TRBD1,TGTGCCAGCAGTCCAGGACAGGGTTGGGCGCAGTACTTC,CASSPGQGWAQYF
TRBJ1-2,TRBV7-2,13,-,TRBD1,TGTGCCAGCACCCGAGACAGGGACCATGGCTACACCTTC,CASTRDRDHGYTF
TRBJ2-2,TRBV5-4,16,-,-,TGTGCCAGCAGCCCTGGGTCGGCGGGGAACACCGGGGAGCTGTTTTTT,CASSPGSAGNTGELFF
TRBJ1-5,TRBV12-3/TRBV12-4,14,-,TRBD1,TGTGCCAGCAGCAAACAGGGGGGCAATCAGCCCCAGCATTTT,CASSKQGGNQPQHF
TRBJ2-7,TRBV10-3,13,-,-,TGTGCCATCAAGGGAGGGGGTAATCACGAGCAGTACTTC,CAIKGGGNHEQYF
TRBJ2-7,TRBV5-1,16,many,TRBD1,TGCGCCAGCAGCTTGCGGTCAAGGACAGGGGGCTACGAGCAGTACTTC,CASSLRSRTGGYEQYF
TRBJ1-1,TRBV7-9,13,-,-,TGTGCCAGCAGCTTAGCGCGAAATACTGAAGCTTTCTTT,CASSLARNTEAFF